These 21 T cell receptor beta chains were all obtained from the same sample, sequenced in a study of post-analysis software for immune sequencing data. Prepared libraries of TCR beta cDNA carried unique molecular identifiers. TCRdb passed the PCR reads through MiXCR, listing each CDR3 protein once. The data hold about 540,000 distinct CDR3 sequences, with roughly 34% observed a single time. Whole-study findings and limits: When patients were compared with controls, about five TRBV segments were more frequent, TRBV5-6, TRBV5-1 and TRBV20-1 among them.

Which antigens these TCRs recognize remains unknown. The sample was blood. Receptors originate from a girl aged 2-17 years with multiple sclerosis.

V usage is TRBV20-1 and J usage is TRBJ1-1; tentative D call: TRBD1 (5 bases). The CDR3 loop spans 13 amino acids. Trimming cost V 5 bases and J 1 base, with 11 bases left between them. From germline, CDR1 is DFQATT and CDR2 SNEGSKA (reference sequence). The CDR3 sequence: CSACRVPNTEAFF. For the CDR3, the DNA is TGCAGTGCTTGCAGGGTTCCGAACACTGAAGCTTTCTTT.

This chain uses TRBV5-1 with TRBJ1-2, with 9 positions matching TRBD1. Germline V lookup: CDR1 SGHRS, CDR2 YFSETQ. This CDR3 region has 13 residues. With 4 bases clipped from V and 6 bases from J, the junction kept 4 bases outside the gene matches. The CDR3 loop reads CASSTGQGHGYTF. The CDR3 region has the DNA TGCGCCAGCAGCACGGGACAGGGACATGGCTACACCTTC. Looking up the rest from reference TRBV5-1 and TRBJ1-2 gives the full variable domain: KAGVTQTPRYLIKTRGQQVTLSCSPISGHRSVSWYQQTPGQGLQFLFEYFSETQRNKGNFPGRFSGRQFSNSRSEMNVSTLELGDSALYLCASSTGQGHGYTFGSGTRLTVV.

This clonotype was picked up a small number of times. This chain links TRBV5-6 with TRBJ1-4, with no clear D. Looked up from germline, CDR1 is SGHDT and CDR2 is YYEEEE. This CDR3 contains 14 residues. With 4 bases removed from V and 8 bases from J, the gap between germline ends came to 15 bases. The CDR3 DNA reads TGTGCCAGCAGCCCCGCGACGTTTCGGGAAAAACTGTTTTTT. Translating gives CASSPATFREKLFF.

V and J are TRBV7-2 and TRBJ1-5; 10 positions match TRBD1. Trimming took 5 bases from V and 4 from J; bases not matched to a gene: 5. The CDR3 runs to 15 residues. CDR1 is SGHTA and CDR2 is FQGNSA in the germline V gene. This CDR3 is CASSRTGGRNQPQHF. The CDR3 nucleotides are TGTGCCAGCAGCCGGACAGGGGGTCGGAATCAGCCCCAGCATTTT.

In this sample, this clonotype turned up a few times. This chain uses TRBV5-4 with TRBJ1-1, with a possible D match to TRBD1 (6 bases). The CDR3 runs to 14 residues. In germline, CDR1 is SGHNT, CDR2 YYREEE (reference sequence). The ends were cut back, 0 bases at V and 3 bases at J, with 9 bases in the middle. The CDR3 DNA reads TGTGCCAGCAGCTTGGTGGCAGGGGACACTGAAGCTTTCTTT. Translating it yields CASSLVAGDTEAFF.

This rearrangement joins TRBV20-1 to TRBJ2-5; 14 bases agree with TRBD2. Germline CDR1 DFQATT, CDR2 SNEGSKA (reference sequence). Germline trimming cut 6 bases from V and 5 bases from J; bases unmatched to any gene: 11. The CDR3 consists of 16 residues. The CDR3 protein is CSAPGLAGARSETQYF. The CDR3 nucleotides read TGCAGTGCGCCGGGACTAGCGGGGGCCAGGTCCGAGACCCAGTACTTC.

The chain uses TRBV5-1 and TRBJ2-1, with 8 nucleotides matching TRBD1. This CDR3 contains 16 residues. V dropped 3 bases and J dropped 2; count of bases not matched to a gene: 7. Germline V gene lookup returns CDR1 SGHRS and CDR2 YFSETQ. CDR3 DNA: TGCGCCAGCAGCTCCCAGGGGGCTGTTACCTACAATGAGCAGTTCTTC. Its translation is CASSSQGAVTYNEQFF.

This clonotype was seen a few times. J is TRBJ2-7 and V is TRBV7-9; a weak D match, TRBD1 (6 bases). The V end lost 6 bases, the J end lost 2 bases, and 11 bases lay between the germline ends. In germline, CDR1 is SEHNR, CDR2 FQNEAQ (reference sequence). This CDR3 region has 13 residues. The CDR3 protein is CASRLQGTYEQYF. The CDR3 nucleotides are TGTGCCAGCAGGTTACAGGGAACCTACGAGCAGTACTTC.

This clonotype has a handful of counts. The chain links TRBV25-1 to TRBJ2-4; TRBD2 might be the D (6 bases). The DNA matches TRBJ2-7 better at its end, which makes the J call doubtful. The germline V gene has CDR1 MGHDK and CDR2 SYGVNS. The CDR3 is 15 residues long. CDR3 residues: CASSEGGGRRYEQYF. CDR3 DNA: TGTGCCAGCAGTGAAGGGGGAGGAAGGCGCTACGAGCAGTACTTC.

The chain recombines TRBV7-2 with TRBJ2-7; tentatively, D is TRBD1 or TRBD2 (5 bases each). The CDR3 sequence is 15 residues long. V lost 5 bases and J lost 0, with 14 bases in between. In germline, CDR1 is SGHTA, CDR2 FQGNSA. The CDR3 spells CASSTRTGPSYEQYF. The DNA for the CDR3 is TGTGCCAGCAGCACACGGACGGGGCCCTCCTACGAGCAGTACTTC.

A few counts support this clonotype. The rearrangement joins TRBV15 to TRBJ2-7; TRBD2 is a possible D gene (6 bases). Deletions cut 4 bases from V and 2 bases from J, with 12 bases between. The CDR3 has 14 amino acids. CDR1 is LNHNV, CDR2 YYDKDF, per germline (reference sequence). This chain's CDR3 is CATSTFSGTYEQYF. The CDR3 DNA sequence: TGTGCCACCAGCACCTTTAGCGGAACCTACGAGCAGTACTTC.

V gene TRBV20-1 combines with J gene TRBJ1-6; 8 positions match TRBD1. The CDR3 has 14 amino acids. The trim removed 6 bases at V and 6 bases at J, leaving 7 bases unmatched. Germline values: CDR1 DFQATT, CDR2 SNEGSKA (reference sequence). The CDR3 protein is CSARRTGSNSPLHF. CDR3 DNA sequence: TGCAGTGCCCGGCGGACAGGGAGTAATTCACCCCTCCACTTT.

The chain combines TRBV6-5 with TRBJ2-3; D is perhaps TRBD2 (6 bases). Trimming pared 9 bases from V and 4 bases from J, leaving 14 bases between. The CDR3 length is 13 residues. Per the germline V gene, CDR1 is MNHEY and CDR2 is SVGAGI. CDR3 DNA: TGTGCCAGTTGGAGGGGAAGTTCAGATACGCAGTATTTT. This translates into CASWRGSSDTQYF.

The chain recombines TRBV6-1 with TRBJ1-5, with D possibly TRBD1 on 5 matching bases. CDR1 is MNHNS and CDR2 is SASEGT in the germline V gene. The CDR3 runs to 15 residues. Between the trimmed V and J ends, which lost 3 bases and 7 bases, there was a span of 16 bases. The CDR3 loop is CASSDPDRLLQPQHF. The CDR3 nucleotides are TGTGCCAGCAGTGACCCCGACAGACTTTTACAGCCCCAGCATTTT.

The V call is TRBV7-9, the J call TRBJ1-5; the D is unclear. Germline V gene data show CDR1 as SEHNR and CDR2 as FQNEAQ (reference sequence). This CDR3 is 12 amino acids long. V lost 1 base, J lost 10 bases, and 8 bases lay in between. CDR3 nucleotides: TGTGCCAGCAGCTTAGGATCGTCACCCCAGCATTTT. Translated, it gives CASSLGSSPQHF.

The chain couples TRBV5-1 to TRBJ2-5; 10 bases are shared with TRBD2. The CDR3 contains 15 residues. V lost 3 bases and J lost 0; bases outside the gene matches: 2. Germline V CDR1 and CDR2: SGHRS, YFSETQ. This CDR3 is CASSSGLAYQETQYF. As DNA, the CDR3 is TGCGCCAGCAGCTCGGGACTAGCGTACCAAGAGACCCAGTACTTC.

This clonotype was observed a handful of times. This CDR3 is CSVGESATNEKLFF. CDR3 nucleotides: TGCAGCGTTGGAGAATCTGCAACTAATGAAAAACTGTTTTTT. This chain joins TRBV29-1 and TRBJ1-4; D is unclear. Looked up from germline, CDR1 is SQVTM and CDR2 is ANQGSEA. V lost 4 bases to trimming and J lost 0 bases, with 9 bases between them. The CDR3 has 14 amino acids.

This chain uses TRBV29-1 with TRBJ2-3; D not certain. Germline CDR1 reads SQVTM; CDR2 reads ANQGSEA. The CDR3 is 13 amino acids. V lost 7 bases, J lost 2 bases, and 13 bases lay in between. The DNA for the CDR3 is TGCAGCGCCCTACCAGCATCCACAGATACGCAGTATTTT. Its protein is CSALPASTDTQYF.

This clonotype came up a few times. The chain employs TRBV4-2 and TRBJ1-3; a possible D gene is TRBD1 (6 bases). This CDR3 is 17 amino acids long. V shed 0 bases and J shed 0 bases, with 12 bases lying between them. Germline CDR1 is LGHNA and CDR2 is YNFKEQ. The CDR3: CASSQDMRGNSGNTIYF. The CDR3 bases are TGTGCCAGCAGCCAAGATATGAGGGGGAACTCTGGAAACACCATATATTTT.

The gene calls are TRBV28 and TRBJ2-1; 7 bases are shared with TRBD2. With 5 bases clipped from V and 5 bases from J, the junction kept 9 bases outside the gene matches. This CDR3 comprises 15 residues. Looked up from germline, CDR1 is MDHEN and CDR2 is SYDVKM. The CDR3: CASSPFLAGDNEQFF. The CDR3 region has the DNA TGTGCCAGCAGTCCTTTCCTGGCGGGGGACAATGAGCAGTTCTTC.

About this clonotype: A read error may be the cause here, since a much bigger clone is one base away. The chain carries TRBV20-1 and TRBJ2-7; no definite D call. Trimming took 6 bases from V and 1 from J, leaving 10 bases between them. Germline V gives CDR1 DFQATT, CDR2 SNEGSKA (reference sequence). This CDR3 comprises 12 residues. The CDR3 DNA reads as TGCAGTGCAGCCCCTGGGTCCTACGAGCAGTACTTC. Its translation is CSAAPGSYEQYF.